Shown below are 32 T cell receptor beta chains from a single sample sequenced in a study of blood T cells in healthy people across ages. A sample-barcoded 5' primer and a J-beta primer mix were used in a second PCR of about 7 to 11 cycles. From the 5' RACE reads, TCRdb called clonotypes with MiXCR, one entry per CDR3 protein. In the table there are about 700,000 distinct CDR3 sequences, about 30% of which are singletons. The sequenced sample consisted of blood. Source of these receptors: a woman of 80 years or more in good health.

A few counts support this clonotype. V is TRBV7-9 and J is TRBJ2-7; D uncertain. The length of the CDR3 is 11 residues. V was pared by 4 bases and J by 7 bases, with 8 bases between. CDR1 and CDR2 from the germline V gene are SEHNR and FQNEAQ (reference sequence). Here the CDR3 reads CASSSRTEQYF. The CDR3 bases are TGTGCCAGCAGCTCCAGGACGGAGCAGTACTTC.

This clonotype was picked up many times. Mismatch with germline at one junction end may stem from a read error. The chain couples TRBV5-1 to TRBJ2-2; D may be TRBD1 (5 bases). The CDR3 extends over 15 amino acids. CDR1 is SGHRS and CDR2 is YFSETQ in the germline V gene. CDR3 in amino acids: CASSLGGSNIGELFF. The CDR3 DNA is TGCGCCAGCAGCTTGGGGGGCTCGAACATCGGGGAGCTGTTTTTT.

The chain is built from TRBV20-1 and TRBJ2-1; 11 nucleotides align to TRBD2. The germline V gene has CDR1 DFQATT and CDR2 SNEGSKA (reference sequence). CDR3 length: 16 residues. Trimming took 5 bases from V and 6 from J; bases not matched to a gene: 12. The CDR3 sequence is CSARHVAGGPPNEQFF. DNA for the CDR3: TGCAGTGCTCGCCACGTAGCGGGAGGGCCTCCCAATGAGCAGTTCTTC.

The chain is built from TRBV5-6 and TRBJ2-3; D gene uncertain. The CDR3 runs 16 residues. Germline CDR1 SGHDT, CDR2 YYEEEE. Trimming removed 1 base from V and 0 bases from J, with 12 bases in between. CDR3 nucleotide sequence: TGTGCCAGCAGCTTGTTCAGGTTAACTAGCACAGATACGCAGTATTTT. The encoded protein is CASSLFRLTSTDTQYF.

In this sample, this clonotype turned up many times. This chain uses TRBV13 with TRBJ2-3; D not resolved. The CDR3 has 18 residues. With 3 bases removed from V and 4 bases from J, the gap between germline ends came to 23 bases. The germline CDR1 and CDR2 sequences are PRHDT and FYEKMQ (reference sequence). Here the CDR3 reads CASSFLTSGSVEADTQYF. CDR3 DNA sequence: TGTGCCAGCAGCTTTCTTACCTCCGGGTCCGTCGAGGCAGATACGCAGTATTTT.

A word on this clonotype: Just one base apart from a much larger clone, this may be a read error. The chain is built from TRBV15 and TRBJ2-5, with TRBD1 matching 8 bases. This CDR3 comprises 16 residues. Looked up from germline, CDR1 is LNHNV and CDR2 is YYDKDF (reference sequence). V lost 0 bases and J lost 11; bases outside the gene matches: 14. This chain's CDR3 is CATSRDRAGGYNEQYF. In DNA, the CDR3 is TGTGCCACCAGCAGAGATAGGGCAGGGGGCTACAATGAGCAGTACTTC.

This clonotype came up a few times. A much larger clone is a single base away; this may be a read error. The rearrangement joins TRBV30 to TRBJ2-1; D remains ambiguous. Germline CDR1 and CDR2: GTSNPN and SVGIG (reference sequence). The CDR3 loop spans 12 amino acids. V lost 0 bases and J lost 13, with 13 bases in between. The CDR3 bases are TGTGCCTGGAGTGTCAAGATGGAGACCCAGTTCTTC. Its protein is CAWSVKMETQFF.

Concerning this clonotype itself: The junction shows a germline mismatch at one end, possibly a read error. The genes are TRBV7-2 and TRBJ2-4, with D hard to call. Germline CDR1 is SGHTA and CDR2 is FQGNSA. The CDR3 runs 13 residues. CDR3: CASSVADINIQYF. CDR3 DNA: TGTGCCAGCAGCGTAGCAGACATAAACATTCAGTACTTC.

This clonotype showed up many times. The chain uses TRBV7-7 and TRBJ1-6, with D possibly being TRBD1 (5 bases). CDR3 length equals 13 residues. The V gene lost 4 bases and the J gene lost 10 bases, with 11 bases spanning the gap. Germline V gene sequence: CDR1 SSHAT, CDR2 FNYEAQ (reference sequence). The CDR3 is CASSSDSRSPLHF. CDR3 nucleotide sequence: TGTGCCAGCAGCTCCGACAGTAGATCACCCCTCCACTTT.

On this clonotype: With a much larger clone just one base away, this may be a read error. The V gene is TRBV29-1, the J gene TRBJ2-7; maybe TRBD2 (6 bases). Germline CDR1 is SQVTM and CDR2 is ANQGSEA. The ends were cut back, 4 bases at V and 0 bases at J, with 16 bases in the middle. The CDR3 consists of 15 residues. The chain's CDR3 is CSVAHGAGSSYEQYF. The CDR3 DNA is TGCAGCGTTGCTCACGGAGCGGGTTCCTCCTACGAGCAGTACTTC.

A word on this clonotype: One end of the junction varies from germline; a read error may be responsible. This sequence joins TRBV5-1 and TRBJ1-2; possibly TRBD1 for D (5 bases). This CDR3 spans 13 amino acids. In germline, CDR1 is SGHRS, CDR2 YFSETQ. The CDR3 DNA is TGCGCCAGCAGCCTCGGGGGAGACTATGGCCACACCTTC. Translated: CASSLGGDYGHTF.

V and J are TRBV24-1 and TRBJ2-5; possible D gene TRBD2, 5 bases. The CDR3 totals 15 residues. V was pared by 5 bases and J by 2 bases, with 14 bases between. The V gene's germline CDR1 is KGHDR and CDR2 SFDVKD. The CDR3 coding sequence is TGTGCCACCAGTGCTTCTCATCCGGGGCAAGAGACCCAGTACTTC. The encoded protein is CATSASHPGQETQYF.

This clonotype was seen many times. The rearrangement uses TRBV20-1 and TRBJ2-6, with D unresolved. Trimming stripped 5 bases from V and 3 bases from J, with 5 bases between. This CDR3 is 12 amino acids long. Looked up from germline, CDR1 is DFQATT and CDR2 is SNEGSKA (reference sequence). CDR3 DNA: TGCAGTGCTGTCTTTGGGGCCAACGTCCTGACTTTC. This encodes CSAVFGANVLTF.

The rearrangement uses TRBV20-1 and TRBJ2-5; 9 nucleotides agree with TRBD2. The junction had 7 bases not matched to a gene; V was cut back by 5 bases and J by 3 bases. Germline V gene sequence: CDR1 DFQATT, CDR2 SNEGSKA (reference sequence). CDR3 length equals 14 residues. The CDR3 coding sequence is TGCAGTGCTGAAGGCGGGGGGGGGGAAGAGACCCAGTACTTC. As protein: CSAEGGGGEETQYF.

DNA of the CDR3: TGTGCCAGCAGCTTATTTAGGGGCCCTTCCTACGAGCAGTACTTC. Amino acid sequence: CASSLFRGPSYEQYF. The chain employs TRBV7-2 and TRBJ2-7; D is possibly TRBD1 (5 bases). V was clipped by 2 bases and J by 1 base, with 12 bases between them. There are 15 residues in the CDR3. In germline, CDR1 is SGHTA, CDR2 FQGNSA.

The V and J genes are TRBV20-1 and TRBJ2-7; 8 nucleotides line up with TRBD1. Germline assignment: CDR1 DFQATT and CDR2 SNEGSKA (reference sequence). This CDR3 region has 17 residues. V lost 1 base and J lost 7; bases outside the gene matches: 18. This CDR3 is CSARGLPGRGRWNEQYF. The CDR3 region has the DNA TGCAGTGCTAGAGGTCTCCCGGGCAGGGGGCGCTGGAATGAGCAGTACTTC.

This clonotype came up many times. V gene TRBV5-1 combines with J gene TRBJ1-2; D is undetermined. V lost 1 base, J lost 10 bases, and 17 bases lay in between. Germline V gene data show CDR1 as SGHRS and CDR2 as YFSETQ. This CDR3 comprises 14 residues. Here the CDR3 DNA reads TGCGCCAGCAGCTTGAACGCGGCTAACCAGGCCTACACCTTC. This translates into CASSLNAANQAYTF.

This CDR3 is CAWGPSGAREQYF. Written as DNA, the CDR3 is TGTGCCTGGGGTCCTTCGGGGGCGAGAGAGCAGTACTTC. The J gene is TRBJ2-7, the V gene TRBV30; D may correspond to TRBD1 or TRBD2 (6 bases each). The ends were cut back, 5 bases at V and 7 bases at J, with 18 bases in the middle. Germline V CDR1 and CDR2: GTSNPN, SVGIG (reference sequence). The CDR3 spans 13 residues.

The sample holds a few counts of this clonotype. Just one base apart from a much larger clone, this may be a read error. The rearrangement joins TRBV3-1 to TRBJ2-5; 12 bases align to TRBD2. This CDR3 has 19 residues. The germline gives CDR1 LGHDT, CDR2 YNNKEL (reference sequence). The CDR3 region is CASSQVSLAGGPWQETRYF. CDR3 bases: TGTGCCAGCAGCCAAGTAAGCCTAGCGGGGGGGCCGTGGCAAGAGACCCGGTACTTC.

This clonotype was counted many times. V usage is TRBV10-3 and J usage is TRBJ1-2; TRBD1 might be the D (6 bases). V shed 8 bases and J shed 0 bases, with 13 bases lying between them. There are 14 residues in the CDR3. Germline V gene data show CDR1 as ENHRY and CDR2 as SYGVKD. The CDR3, as DNA: TGTGCCATCCTGCGGGACACCACTAACTATGGCTACACCTTC. Its translation is CAILRDTTNYGYTF.

This clonotype has only a few counts. The J gene is TRBJ1-1, the V gene TRBV5-1; 9 nucleotides align to TRBD1. This CDR3 has 14 amino acids. Unmatched junction bases numbered 9, after V lost 7 bases and J lost 5 bases. CDR1 and CDR2 from the germline V gene are SGHRS and YFSETQ. This CDR3 reads CASSITGTGTEAFF. In nucleotides, the CDR3 is TGCGCCAGCTCTATCACCGGGACAGGGACTGAAGCTTTCTTT.

This clonotype came up many times. The chain joins TRBV29-1 to TRBJ1-2; D ambiguous. The CDR3 totals 14 residues. V shed 2 bases and J shed 4 bases, with 14 bases lying between them. Looked up from germline, CDR1 is SQVTM and CDR2 is ANQGSEA. The CDR3 loop is CSVEPLGESYGYTF. CDR3 bases: TGCAGCGTTGAACCCCTCGGGGAATCCTATGGCTACACCTTC.

In its sample, this clonotype was seen a few times. The rearrangement joins TRBV12-3 or TRBV12-4 to TRBJ2-2; 7 positions match TRBD2. The CDR3 is 15 amino acids. Trimming took 1 base from V and 4 from J; bases not matched to a gene: 3. The CDR3 DNA sequence: TGTGCCAGCAGTTTAGGGACTAGGTCCACCGGGGAGCTGTTTTTT. This gives the protein CASSLGTRSTGELFF.

Comment on this clonotype: One end of the junction is discordant with germline, which a read error may explain. The chain links TRBV12-3 or TRBV12-4 to TRBJ1-4; D perhaps matches TRBD1 (6 bases). The CDR3 has 13 amino acids. In DNA, the CDR3 is TGTGCCAGCCGGTGGACAGTTAATGGAAAACTGTTTTTT. Protein sequence: CASRWTVNGKLFF.

This clonotype was detected only a few times. The rearrangement joins TRBV20-1 to TRBJ2-2; D tentatively fits TRBD1 or TRBD2 (5 bases each). The germline gives CDR1 DFQATT, CDR2 SNEGSKA (reference sequence). The CDR3 consists of 14 residues. Trimming removed 3 bases at V and 4 bases at J, with 12 bases between. The CDR3 sequence is CSARGPLFTGELFF. The CDR3, as DNA: TGCAGTGCTAGGGGACCTTTGTTCACCGGGGAGCTGTTTTTT.

The chain couples TRBV29-1 to TRBJ2-5, with 7 bases that match TRBD1. The end of the DNA is better explained by TRBJ2-1, so the J call may be wrong. Germline V gives CDR1 SQVTM, CDR2 ANQGSEA. This CDR3 is built from 12 residues. Here the CDR3 reads CSGGTVQETQFF. Written as DNA, the CDR3 is TGCAGCGGAGGGACAGTCCAAGAGACCCAGTTCTTC.

The rearrangement joins TRBV20-1 to TRBJ2-5; D might be TRBD2 (5 bases). Looked up from germline, CDR1 is DFQATT and CDR2 is SNEGSKA (reference sequence). This CDR3 is 13 amino acids long. Trimming pared 6 bases from V and 5 bases from J, leaving 16 bases between. CDR3 protein: CSAEISEMETQYF. The CDR3 nucleotides read TGCAGTGCGGAGATTAGCGAGATGGAGACCCAGTACTTC.

This clonotype came up many times. The chain recombines TRBV10-3 with TRBJ2-1; unclear D gene. Germline V CDR1 and CDR2: ENHRY, SYGVKD. Deletions cut 1 base from V and 5 bases from J, with 9 bases between. The CDR3 sequence is 14 residues long. This CDR3 is CAISEWAKNNEQFF. CDR3 DNA sequence: TGTGCCATCAGTGAGTGGGCCAAAAACAATGAGCAGTTCTTC.

The V and J genes are TRBV12-3 or TRBV12-4 and TRBJ2-1; 15 positions match TRBD2. This CDR3 comprises 15 residues. V shed 6 bases and J 7 bases; nucleotides not matched to a gene: 4. The CDR3 DNA is TGTGCCAGCAGCGGGACTAGCGGGAGGTTTAATGAGCAGTTCTTC. This codes for CASSGTSGRFNEQFF.

This clonotype was seen repeatedly, ten times or more. This chain connects TRBV12-5 to TRBJ2-7, with D perhaps being TRBD1 or TRBD2 (6 bases each). Deletions cut 6 bases from V and 7 bases from J, with 19 bases between. Germline CDR1 LGHNT, CDR2 FRNRAP. The CDR3 is 14 residues long. CDR3 bases: TGTGCTAGTGGCTCCGGGACAAGGGGAGGAGAGCAGTACTTC. It codes for CASGSGTRGGEQYF.

This clonotype was seen only a few times. This chain joins TRBV19 and TRBJ2-5, with D possibly TRBD1 on 6 matching bases. Germline V gives CDR1 LNHDA, CDR2 SQIVND (reference sequence). This CDR3 region has 16 residues. V dropped 5 bases and J dropped 5 bases, with 21 bases sitting between them. The CDR3: CASSAITGTPRETQYF. CDR3 nucleotides: TGTGCCAGTAGTGCCATCACCGGGACACCTCGGGAGACCCAGTACTTC. The whole variable domain, filled in from reference TRBV19 and TRBJ2-5, reads DGGITQSPKYLFRKEGQNVTLSCEQNLNHDAMYWYRQDPGQGLRLIYYSQIVNDFQKGDIAEGYSVSREKKESFPLTVTSAQKNPTAFYLCASSAITGTPRETQYFGPGTRLLVL.

There are many counts of this clonotype. V usage is TRBV20-1 and J usage is TRBJ2-3, with 8 bases identical to TRBD1. Germline V gene data show CDR1 as DFQATT and CDR2 as SNEGSKA (reference sequence). CDR3 size: 16 residues. The J segment lost 3 bases and the V segment lost 0 bases, leaving 8 bases of the junction unmatched. In DNA form, the CDR3 reads TGCAGTGCTAGAGATCCCGGCAGGGGGCGTACAGATACGCAGTATTTT. Translation: CSARDPGRGRTDTQYF.